A selection of T cell receptor beta chains follows, all from one sample in a study of T cell changes during pregnancy in multiple sclerosis. This table comes from immunoSEQ multiplex PCR, and its TCRdb copy is limited to in-frame clones, with some not included. The repertoire consists of 22,000 or so clones, with approximately 91% occurring once and the leading ten covering 0.5% to 0.8%. The material sequenced was CD4+ T cells from peripheral blood mononuclear cells, taken after pregnancy. The receptor source for this set is a female donor in good health, enrolled as a control in a pregnancy study. The conserved cysteine and the conserved F or W are not part of the CDR3 here.

j_call	v_call	cdr3_aa
TRBJ2-1	TRBV10-1	ASSGPSGYYNEQF
TRBJ1-4	TRBV7-6	ASSHRRQGEKLF
TRBJ2-2	TRBV7-9	ASSLTGVTGELF
TRBJ1-5	TRBV6-1	ASSGDKGNNQPQH
TRBJ1-1	TRBV7-9	ASSLSVLNTEAF
TRBJ2-7	TRBV19	ASAIGSGDYEQY
TRBJ2-1	TRBV18	ASSPPTGLAGGEQF
TRBJ2-6	TRBV9	ASSVAHGTGNVYSGANVLT
TRBJ2-1	TRBV5-1	ASSLTSGGLREQF
TRBJ2-3	TRBV5-1	ASSLRGNPSTDTQY
TRBJ2-7	TRBV7-2	ASSRFGTSVNYEQY
TRBJ2-5	TRBV18	ASSPEILTSSQTQY
TRBJ2-4	TRBV19	ASSHRGTLENIQY
TRBJ2-1	TRBV27	ASRPILGYNEQF
TRBJ1-2	TRBV19	ASSMGQNYGYT
TRBJ2-2	TRBV7-8	ASSAVLTSTGELF
TRBJ2-1	TRBV27	ASRALGGLAGGGSYNEQF
TRBJ2-1	TRBV15	ATSEALAGAGSYNEQF
TRBJ2-2	TRBV14	ASSQGAATGELF
TRBJ1-5	TRBV7-8	ASSLRSGQPQH
TRBJ2-5	TRBV19	ASSAERLSETQY
TRBJ1-4	TRBV30	AGSGGVEKLF
TRBJ2-1	TRBV27	ASMRDRTYNEQF
TRBJ2-5	TRBV7-9	ASGGQMVGETQY
TRBJ2-5	TRBV11-2	ASSPRGQAQETQY
TRBJ2-2	TRBV18	ASAGTTTGELF
TRBJ2-3	TRBV2	ASSEILAGAYTDTQY
TRBJ2-3	TRBV30	AWSVAAYGDTQY
TRBJ2-1	TRBV27	ASSLSKLGTSGGPLSSYNEQF